These 25 T cell receptor beta chains originate from one sample sequenced in a study of response to subunit inactivated influenza vaccine. TCRdb re-derived calls from the RT-PCR reads in MiXCR, one entry per CDR3 protein. The sample yields hundreds of thousands of distinct CDR3 sequences, 20% to 25% seen once. The sample in question was PBMCs from blood, obtained about 19 months after vaccination. These receptors were obtained from a man aged 45-69 years who received an inactivated influenza vaccine.

This sequence joins TRBV12-3 or TRBV12-4 and TRBJ2-7; 7 positions match TRBD1. The CDR3 consists of 15 residues. V lost 4 bases and J lost 4; bases outside the gene matches: 10. CDR3 in DNA: TGTGCCAGCAGTTCTAGGGGACAGTCCCAATACGAGCAGTACTTC. This codes for CASSSRGQSQYEQYF.

The chain has TRBV7-9 and TRBJ2-7; D may match TRBD1 or TRBD2 (5 bases each). The CDR3 is 13 amino acids. The V end lost 5 bases, the J end lost 6 bases, and 14 bases lay between the germline ends. Per germline, CDR1 SEHNR and CDR2 FQNEAQ (reference sequence). Here the CDR3 DNA reads TGTGCCAGCAGCCCCTCCCCAGGGAGCGAGCAGTACTTC. It encodes CASSPSPGSEQYF. Full variable domain (rest looked up from reference TRBV7-9 and TRBJ2-7): DTGVSQNPRHKITKRGQNVTFRCDPISEHNRLYWYRQTLGQGPEFLTYFQNEAQLEKSRLLSDRFSAERPKGSFSTLEIQRTEQGDSAMYLCASSPSPGSEQYFGPGTRLTVT.

The table lists this clonotype with a few counts. V usage is TRBV15 and J usage is TRBJ2-5; 12 bases agree with TRBD2. This CDR3 region has 16 residues. V trimming: 0 bases; J trimming: 4 bases; junction bases outside the gene matches: 3. The V gene's germline CDR1 is LNHNV and CDR2 YYDKDF (reference sequence). This CDR3 is CATSRDPSGGAETQYF. CDR3 DNA: TGTGCCACCAGCAGAGATCCTAGCGGGGGGGCAGAGACCCAGTACTTC.

This clonotype came up many times. The chain joins TRBV6-1 to TRBJ2-7; perhaps D is TRBD1 or TRBD2 (5 bases each). The CDR3 has 15 residues. Germline V lookup: CDR1 MNHNS, CDR2 SASEGT. Trimming cost V 1 base and J 6 bases, with 16 bases left between them. CDR3 protein: CASSEDDGGASEQYF. The DNA for the CDR3 is TGTGCCAGCAGTGAAGACGATGGGGGAGCGTCCGAGCAGTACTTC.

This clonotype was detected only a few times. This sequence joins TRBV4-2 and TRBJ2-2; 8 nucleotides align to TRBD2. CDR3 length equals 16 residues. Trimming removed 4 bases from V and 2 bases from J; junction bases left unmatched: 6. Germline lookup yields CDR1 LGHNA and CDR2 YNFKEQ. The CDR3 region is CASSPSAGGNTGELFF. The CDR3 DNA reads TGTGCCAGCAGCCCCTCCGCGGGGGGTAACACCGGGGAGCTGTTTTTT.

V usage is TRBV7-2 and J usage is TRBJ1-4; a weak D match, TRBD1 (6 bases). Germline loops: CDR1 SGHTA, CDR2 FQGNSA. Deletions cut 6 bases from V and 8 bases from J, with 16 bases between. The CDR3 is 14 amino acids. Here the CDR3 DNA reads TGTGCCAGCAGTCGACCGGGACATCTGGAAAAACTGTTTTTT. It specifies CASSRPGHLEKLFF.

The V gene is TRBV3-1, the J gene TRBJ2-1; D call uncertain. There are 14 residues in the CDR3. V lost 1 base to trimming and J lost 12 bases, with 16 bases between them. Germline V CDR1 and CDR2: LGHDT, YNNKEL (reference sequence). The CDR3 region has the DNA TGTGCCAGCAGCCAAGTGGACCTCGGGCTCGGGCAGTTCTTC. Protein: CASSQVDLGLGQFF.

This chain connects TRBV6-2 or TRBV6-3 to TRBJ1-5; D may be TRBD1 (5 bases). CDR3 size: 16 residues. Trimming removed 6 bases from V and 0 bases from J, with 15 bases in between. Germline V gene data show CDR1 as MNHEY and CDR2 as SVGEGT. CDR3 coding DNA: TGTGCCAGCAGGGGGGACGGAGTCTATAGCAATCAGCCCCAGCATTTT. Amino acid sequence: CASRGDGVYSNQPQHF.

This clonotype was counted many times. The genes are TRBV2 and TRBJ1-2, with 9 bases aligning to TRBD1. V dropped 5 bases and J dropped 2; count of bases not matched to a gene: 3. The germline V gene encodes CDR1 SNHLY and CDR2 FYNNEI. The CDR3 extends over 14 amino acids. The CDR3 spells CASSSGTGNYGYTF. Written as DNA, the CDR3 is TGTGCCAGCAGTTCCGGGACAGGGAACTATGGCTACACCTTC.

This clonotype was seen more than once but under ten times. CDR3 nucleotide sequence: TGCGCCAGCAGCTTGGATGGGGCCCGAGGTGAAAAACTGTTTTTT. Amino acids: CASSLDGARGEKLFF. The V call is TRBV5-1, the J call TRBJ1-4, with a weak D call TRBD1 (5 bases). V dropped 0 bases and J dropped 7 bases, with 13 bases sitting between them. The CDR3 consists of 15 residues. The germline CDR1 and CDR2 sequences are SGHRS and YFSETQ. Combining the CDR3 with reference TRBV5-1 and TRBJ1-4 gives the whole variable domain KAGVTQTPRYLIKTRGQQVTLSCSPISGHRSVSWYQQTPGQGLQFLFEYFSETQRNKGNFPGRFSGRQFSNSRSEMNVSTLELGDSALYLCASSLDGARGEKLFFGSGTQLSVL.

V usage is TRBV5-1 and J usage is TRBJ2-3, with 9 bases aligning to TRBD1. V lost 4 bases, J lost 3 bases, and 6 bases stayed unmatched. The CDR3 extends over 15 amino acids. Per the germline V gene, CDR1 is SGHRS and CDR2 is YFSETQ. As DNA, the CDR3 is TGCGCCAGCAGCAGGTCGGGACAGGGAACAGATACGCAGTATTTT. Residues: CASSRSGQGTDTQYF.

In its sample, this clonotype was seen a few times. The gene calls are TRBV6-1 and TRBJ1-2, with D possibly being TRBD1 (5 bases). The CDR3 loop spans 15 amino acids. V was pared by 6 bases and J by 3 bases, with 17 bases between. Germline CDR1 is MNHNS and CDR2 is SASEGT. This CDR3 reads CASRNNEQGYYGYTF. The CDR3, as DNA: TGTGCCAGCAGAAACAACGAGCAGGGCTACTATGGCTACACCTTC.

The rearrangement links TRBV7-2 to TRBJ2-7, with 7 nucleotides matching TRBD2. V lost 3 bases to trimming and J lost 0 bases; unmatched junction nucleotides: 5. The CDR3 covers 15 residues. Germline values: CDR1 SGHTA, CDR2 FQGNSA. The CDR3 loop is CASSFSGQSSYEQYF. CDR3 in DNA: TGTGCCAGCAGCTTTAGCGGGCAAAGCTCCTACGAGCAGTACTTC. The variable domain in full, completed from reference TRBV7-2 and TRBJ2-7, reads GAGVSQSPSNKVTEKGKDVELRCDPISGHTALYWYRQSLGQGLEFLIYFQGNSAPDKSGLPSDRFSAERTGGSVSTLTIQRTQQEDSAVYLCASSFSGQSSYEQYFGPGTRLTVT.

This clonotype came up a few times. The rearrangement joins TRBV2 to TRBJ2-7, with D tentatively TRBD2 (6 bases). The V gene's germline CDR1 is SNHLY and CDR2 FYNNEI. V was shortened by 4 bases and J by 2 bases, with 15 bases between the two germline ends. CDR3 length: 15 residues. The CDR3 DNA reads TGTGCCAGCAGTGGTGGAGGGCTCCGACCCTACGAGCAGTACTTC. Translation gives CASSGGGLRPYEQYF.

The chain uses TRBV5-6 and TRBJ2-5; unclear D gene. V lost 3 bases to trimming and J lost 5 bases, with 11 bases between them. This CDR3 has 13 residues. The V gene's germline CDR1 is SGHDT and CDR2 YYEEEE. CDR3 nucleotide sequence: TGTGCCAGCAGCTCCGAGCCAATCGAGACCCAGTACTTC. Protein sequence: CASSSEPIETQYF.

The V and J genes are TRBV7-6 and TRBJ2-5; D unclear. CDR3 size: 13 residues. Trimming took 6 bases from V and 1 from J, leaving 9 bases between them. Germline lookup yields CDR1 SGHVS and CDR2 FNYEAQ. The CDR3 reads CASSSLPQETQYF. The CDR3 region has the DNA TGTGCCAGCAGTTCTTTGCCCCAAGAGACCCAGTACTTC.

At least ten counts were recorded for this clonotype. CDR3 in amino acids: CASRRTGNTAYGYTF. CDR3 DNA: TGCGCCAGCAGACGAACAGGGAACACCGCCTATGGCTACACCTTC. The chain links TRBV5-1 to TRBJ1-2, with D possibly matching TRBD1 (6 bases). The CDR3 covers 15 residues. Germline V lookup: CDR1 SGHRS, CDR2 YFSETQ. The ends were cut back, 5 bases at V and 4 bases at J, with 18 bases in the middle.

The rearrangement joins TRBV6-1 to TRBJ1-6, with D perhaps TRBD1 (6 bases). Trimming left V 6 bases short and J 1 base short, with 16 bases between. This CDR3 has 17 residues. Germline loops: CDR1 MNHNS, CDR2 SASEGT. CDR3 loop: CASREGQGDSYNSPLHF. CDR3 bases: TGTGCCAGCAGAGAGGGACAAGGGGATTCCTATAATTCACCCCTCCACTTT.

This clonotype has more than one count but fewer than ten. CDR3 protein: CASSDNGREKLFF. In nucleotides, the CDR3 is TGTGCCAGCAGTGACAACGGAAGGGAAAAACTGTTTTTT. This sequence joins TRBV28 and TRBJ1-4; D is ambiguous. The CDR3 length is 13 residues. V was clipped by 5 bases and J by 8 bases, with 12 bases between them. Germline V gene sequence: CDR1 MDHEN, CDR2 SYDVKM.

This clonotype was seen at least ten times. The genes are TRBV7-9 and TRBJ1-5; 8 bases map to TRBD1. This CDR3 is built from 14 residues. CDR1 and CDR2 from the germline V gene are SEHNR and FQNEAQ (reference sequence). Trimming cost V 5 bases and J 4 bases; bases outside gene matches: 4. The CDR3 loop reads CASSGDRGNQPQHF. In DNA, the CDR3 is TGTGCCAGCAGCGGAGACAGGGGAAATCAGCCCCAGCATTTT.

This clonotype was picked up a small number of times. This chain links TRBV5-1 with TRBJ1-1; D unresolved. This CDR3 has 15 residues. Trimming took off 0 bases at V and 0 bases at J, with 9 bases between the two ends. Germline V lookup: CDR1 SGHRS, CDR2 YFSETQ. The CDR3 sequence is CASSLASNLNTEAFF. The CDR3 region has the DNA TGCGCCAGCAGCTTGGCATCAAATCTGAACACTGAAGCTTTCTTT.

This clonotype was counted between two and nine times. The gene calls are TRBV12-3 or TRBV12-4 and TRBJ2-7, with a tentative D call TRBD1 (5 bases). The CDR3 totals 12 residues. V shed 6 bases and J shed 3 bases, with 9 bases lying between them. DNA for the CDR3: TGTGCCAGCAGGGGCGACAGCTACGAGCAGTACTTC. The encoded protein is CASRGDSYEQYF.

This clonotype came up many times. The rearrangement uses TRBV3-1 and TRBJ1-6; 7 nucleotides line up with TRBD1. Trimming removed 5 bases from V and 9 bases from J; junction bases left unmatched: 10. Germline CDR1 is LGHDT and CDR2 is YNNKEL (reference sequence). The CDR3 runs to 15 residues. Written as DNA, the CDR3 is TGTGCCAGCAGCACCGGACAGGCCGTGGTTTCACCCCTCCACTTT. Translating gives CASSTGQAVVSPLHF.

This chain uses TRBV28 with TRBJ1-3; D may be TRBD1 (5 bases). V was shortened by 1 base and J by 0 bases, with 13 bases between the two germline ends. The germline V gene has CDR1 MDHEN and CDR2 SYDVKM. The CDR3 consists of 17 residues. The CDR3 DNA reads as TGTGCCAGCAGTTTATCACCTACGACAGTCTCTGGAAACACCATATATTTT. Amino acids: CASSLSPTTVSGNTIYF.

The rearrangement uses TRBV5-1 and TRBJ1-3; D uncertain. The germline gives CDR1 SGHRS, CDR2 YFSETQ. Trimming took off 0 bases at V and 0 bases at J, with 13 bases between the two ends. The CDR3 has 17 amino acids. The DNA for the CDR3 is TGCGCCAGCAGCTTGGTGTACAGTGCCAACTCTGGAAACACCATATATTTT. It specifies CASSLVYSANSGNTIYF. The variable domain in full, completed from reference TRBV5-1 and TRBJ1-3, reads KAGVTQTPRYLIKTRGQQVTLSCSPISGHRSVSWYQQTPGQGLQFLFEYFSETQRNKGNFPGRFSGRQFSNSRSEMNVSTLELGDSALYLCASSLVYSANSGNTIYFGEGSWLTVV.